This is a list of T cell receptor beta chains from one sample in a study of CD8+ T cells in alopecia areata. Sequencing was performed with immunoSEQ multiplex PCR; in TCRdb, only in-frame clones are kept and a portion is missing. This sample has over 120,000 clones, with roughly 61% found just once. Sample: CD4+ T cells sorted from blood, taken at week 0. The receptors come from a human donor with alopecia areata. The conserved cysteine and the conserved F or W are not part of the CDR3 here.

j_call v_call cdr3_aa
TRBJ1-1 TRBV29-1 SVVRGLNTEAF
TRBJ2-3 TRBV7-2 ASRPGGDAQY
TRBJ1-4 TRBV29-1 STLVGREKLF
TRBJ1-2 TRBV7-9 ASSLGSPQGGGYT
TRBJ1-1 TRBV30 AWSLDRDTEAF
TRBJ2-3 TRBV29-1 SVVWGSVADTQY
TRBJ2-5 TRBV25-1 ASSDSGGRGQTQY
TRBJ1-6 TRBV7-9 ASSHRTGENSPLH
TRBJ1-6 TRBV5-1 ASSDSGSPLH
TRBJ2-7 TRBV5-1 ASRPPGQEYEQY
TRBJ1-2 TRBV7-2 ASSPRDGFNYGYT
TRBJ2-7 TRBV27 ASSARLAGGPYEQY
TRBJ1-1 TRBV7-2 ASSSTGGNTEAF
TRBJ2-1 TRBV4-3 ASSQEQGHSYNEQF
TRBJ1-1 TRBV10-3 AISGKGGSEAF
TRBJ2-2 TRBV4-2 ASSQERGTGELF
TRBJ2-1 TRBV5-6 ASSATQNEQF
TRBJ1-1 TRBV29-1 SVEDSSGGSGIAF
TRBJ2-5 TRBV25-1 ASSTLLAGALETQY
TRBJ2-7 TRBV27 ASSLKGTTYEQY
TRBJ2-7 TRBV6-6 ASSGGTGGSYEQY
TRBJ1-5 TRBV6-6 ASRGTDRPQH
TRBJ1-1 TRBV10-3 AISEVGNTEAF
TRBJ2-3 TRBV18 ASSTTGFTDTQY
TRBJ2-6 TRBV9 ASSPGQGAYGANVLT
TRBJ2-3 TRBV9 ASSAGLAGSVENTQY